Listed here are 24 T cell receptor beta chains from one sample, sequenced in a study of Ad26.COV2.S vaccination and SARS-CoV-2 variants. Treatment described: some 20 received Ad26.COV2.S at low or high dose, single or two shots; about 5 received placebo; per-sample allocation not given. All samples were drawn on day 63, counting from the first vaccine or placebo injection. Data came from immunoSEQ multiplex PCR; TCRdb stores just in-frame clones and leaves some out. In the table there are fewer than 900,000 clones, 70% to 90% of which are singletons. Sequenced material: peripheral blood, taken in a trial of Ad26.COV2.S vaccine versus placebo. All receptors derive from a person between 18 and 65 years old who received the Ad26.COV2.S COVID-19 vaccine or a placebo.

The chain carries TRBV27 and TRBJ2-2, with D tentatively TRBD2 (6 bases). This CDR3 has 14 residues. CDR1 and CDR2 (germline): MNHEY, SMNVEV (reference sequence). V lost 2 bases and J lost 4, with 8 bases in between. The CDR3 sequence: CASSLAGSTGELFF. The CDR3 nucleotides read TGTGCCAGCAGTTTAGCGGGATCCACCGGGGAGCTGTTTTTT.

The chain carries TRBV3-1 (or the pseudogene TRBV3-2) and TRBJ2-7; 7 positions match TRBD1. Germline V gene data show CDR1 as LGHDT and CDR2 as YNNKEL (reference sequence). The J segment lost 4 bases and the V segment lost 0 bases, leaving 6 bases of the junction unmatched. This CDR3 is built from 15 residues. DNA for the CDR3: TGTGCCAGCAGCCAAGATCCGGGACAGCTTTACGAGCAGTACTTC. It encodes CASSQDPGQLYEQYF.

The rearrangement joins TRBV7-9 to TRBJ2-7, with D unclear. Trimming stripped 1 base from V and 1 base from J, with 11 bases between. The V gene's germline CDR1 is SEHNR and CDR2 FQNEAQ (reference sequence). There are 15 residues in the CDR3. The CDR3 sequence: CASSLGVGSSYEQYF. The CDR3, as DNA: TGTGCCAGCAGCTTAGGGGTCGGCAGTTCCTACGAGCAGTACTTC.

V and J are TRBV30 and TRBJ1-1; D unresolved. The germline V gene encodes CDR1 GTSNPN and CDR2 SVGIG (reference sequence). V gave up 1 base and J gave up 5 bases, with 11 bases separating them. This CDR3 comprises 13 residues. This chain's CDR3 is CAWSANSNTEAFF. The CDR3 bases are TGTGCCTGGAGTGCGAACAGCAATACTGAAGCTTTCTTT.

The chain carries TRBV19 and TRBJ2-5; D may be TRBD1 or TRBD2 (5 bases each). Germline CDR1 LNHDA, CDR2 SQIVND (reference sequence). CDR3 length: 14 amino acids. The V end lost 6 bases, the J end lost 1 base, and 12 bases lay between the germline ends. In DNA, the CDR3 is TGTGCCAGTAGCTACCGGGACGGCCAAGAGACCCAGTACTTC. It translates to CASSYRDGQETQYF.

The chain couples TRBV4-2 to TRBJ2-2, with D perhaps being TRBD1 or TRBD2 (5 bases each). Trimming stripped 8 bases from V and 0 bases from J, with 16 bases between. CDR3 length: 16 amino acids. Germline V gene lookup returns CDR1 LGHNA and CDR2 YNFKEQ. The CDR3 loop is CASATGQGPNTGELFF. The CDR3 nucleotides are TGTGCCAGCGCAACGGGCCAGGGACCGAACACCGGGGAGCTGTTTTTT.

This clone was observed a few times. The gene calls are TRBV5-1 and TRBJ2-7, with 9 bases matching TRBD1. V shed 4 bases and J 3 bases; nucleotides not matched to a gene: 5. Germline V CDR1 and CDR2: SGHRS, YFSETQ. CDR3 length equals 14 residues. In DNA, the CDR3 is TGCGCCAGCAGCCCGGACAGGGGAAACTACGAGCAGTACTTC. Protein product: CASSPDRGNYEQYF.

The chain links TRBV4-1 to TRBJ2-3; 9 bases are shared with TRBD2. V was clipped by 1 base and J by 5 bases; unmatched bases: 10. This CDR3 is built from 17 residues. Germline CDR1 reads MGHRA; CDR2 reads YSYEKL. The CDR3 nucleotides read TGCGCCAGCAGCCAAGTTTGGCGGGGGGGCCAGGGAGATACGCAGTATTTT. Protein product: CASSQVWRGGQGDTQYF.

The chain recombines TRBV15 with TRBJ1-1, with D perhaps matching TRBD1 (6 bases). Germline-derived CDR1 and CDR2 are LNHNV and YYDKDF (reference sequence). Trimming took off 3 bases at V and 1 base at J, with 12 bases between the two ends. This CDR3 region has 15 residues. The DNA of the CDR3 is TGTGCCACCAGCAGTTCCCGACAGGAGAACACTGAAGCTTTCTTT. Translated: CATSSSRQENTEAFF.

CDR3 in DNA: TGTGCCTGGGGACAGGGTAGCGGGAGACCGATGGGGAATGAGCAGTTCTTC. Its translation: CAWGQGSGRPMGNEQFF. The chain recombines TRBV30 with TRBJ2-1; a possible D gene is TRBD2 (9 bases). The CDR3 runs 17 residues. Trimming left V 5 bases short and J 7 bases short, with 27 bases between. Germline-derived CDR1 and CDR2 are GTSNPN and SVGIG (reference sequence).

The chain is built from TRBV24-1 and TRBJ2-7; 7 bases match TRBD1. The V gene's germline CDR1 is KGHDR and CDR2 SFDVKD. This CDR3 is 15 amino acids long. The ends lost 5 bases at V and 3 bases at J; junction bases unmatched: 9. CDR3 sequence reads: CATSALRQGHYEQYF. As DNA, the CDR3 is TGTGCCACCAGTGCTTTAAGACAGGGCCACTACGAGCAGTACTTC.

The rearrangement links TRBV4-3 to TRBJ2-5, with TRBD2 matching over 9 bases. This CDR3 contains 13 residues. Germline loops: CDR1 LGHNA, CDR2 YSLEER. Trimming took 8 bases from V and 5 from J; bases not matched to a gene: 6. The CDR3 reads CASSRTSEETQYF. CDR3 DNA: TGCGCCAGCTCGCGGACTAGCGAGGAGACCCAGTACTTC.

The rearrangement uses TRBV9 and TRBJ2-2; the match to TRBD2 covers 9 bases. Per the germline V gene, CDR1 is SGDLS and CDR2 is YYNGEE. This CDR3 has 15 amino acids. V shed 7 bases, J shed 7 bases, and the junction held 11 bases outside the gene matches. The DNA for the CDR3 is TGTGCCAGCTGCCCGGCGGGGGGGAAAGGCGGGGAGCTGTTTTTT. Its protein product is CASCPAGGKGGELFF.

The chain carries TRBV6-5 and TRBJ2-1, with 10 bases matching TRBD2. Germline CDR1 and CDR2: MNHEY and SVGAGI. V lost 6 bases and J lost 6; bases outside the gene matches: 8. The length of the CDR3 is 15 residues. The CDR3 bases are TGTGCCAGCAGATCCCGACTAGCGGGCACCAATGAGCAGTTCTTC. This codes for CASRSRLAGTNEQFF.

The chain joins TRBV5-5 to TRBJ2-3; 7 nucleotides match TRBD1. Germline V lookup: CDR1 SGHKS, CDR2 YYEKEE (reference sequence). The CDR3 covers 15 residues. Trimming removed 5 bases from V and 3 bases from J; junction bases left unmatched: 9. The CDR3 region is CASRSTGYPTDTQYF. The CDR3 bases are TGTGCCAGCAGATCGACAGGGTACCCGACAGATACGCAGTATTTT.

CDR3 sequence (DNA): TGTGCCAGCAGTACCCACAGGGGACGTTCCTACGAGCAGTACTTC. Translation: CASSTHRGRSYEQYF. The chain uses TRBV28 and TRBJ2-7; 7 bases line up with TRBD1. Trimming cost V 5 bases and J 1 base; bases outside gene matches: 8. Germline assignment: CDR1 MDHEN and CDR2 SYDVKM. The CDR3 is made up of 15 amino acids.

The J gene is TRBJ2-7, the V gene TRBV7-9; D is unclear. The CDR3 loop spans 12 amino acids. The germline gives CDR1 SEHNR, CDR2 FQNEAQ (reference sequence). Trimming pared 5 bases from V and 6 bases from J, leaving 11 bases between. The CDR3 DNA reads TGTGCCAGCAGCCCCAGCACCGCCGAGCAGTACTTC. Translation: CASSPSTAEQYF.

This chain uses TRBV7-2 with TRBJ2-7, with 8 bases identical to TRBD1. Germline trimming cut 1 base from V and 4 bases from J; bases unmatched to any gene: 6. The CDR3 loop spans 15 amino acids. Germline lookup yields CDR1 SGHTA and CDR2 FQGNSA. CDR3 in amino acids: CASSLGAGGLYEQYF. The CDR3 DNA follows: TGTGCCAGCAGCTTAGGGGCAGGGGGCCTTTACGAGCAGTACTTC.

This rearrangement joins TRBV2 to TRBJ1-5, with D hard to call. Germline lookup yields CDR1 SNHLY and CDR2 FYNNEI. Trimming shortened V by 4 bases and J by 2 bases, and 3 bases separated the two germline ends. The CDR3 loop spans 12 amino acids. The CDR3 reads CASSVGNQPQHF. The CDR3, as DNA: TGTGCCAGCAGTGTCGGCAATCAGCCCCAGCATTTT.

This clone has just one count. V is TRBV5-5 and J is TRBJ2-7; D gene uncertain. V was cut by 0 bases and J by 0 bases, with 7 bases left in between. The CDR3 loop spans 14 amino acids. The germline gives CDR1 SGHKS, CDR2 YYEKEE (reference sequence). The CDR3 here is CASSLGAASYEQYF. CDR3 DNA: TGTGCCAGCAGCTTGGGGGCAGCCTCCTACGAGCAGTACTTC.

Only one count was recorded for this clone. The V gene is TRBV5-8, the J gene TRBJ2-3; D is possibly TRBD2 (6 bases). The CDR3 totals 17 residues. V gave up 4 bases and J gave up 3 bases, with 21 bases separating them. Germline-derived CDR1 and CDR2 are SGHTS and YDEGEE. In nucleotides, the CDR3 is TGTGCCAGCAGCCCGGCCCCACCGGGAGCTGGTACAGATACGCAGTATTTT. Protein: CASSPAPPGAGTDTQYF.

The chain carries TRBV3-1 (or the pseudogene TRBV3-2) and TRBJ2-5, with 15 bases fitting TRBD2. Germline V CDR1 and CDR2: LGHDT, YNNKEL (reference sequence). The trim removed 4 bases at V and 5 bases at J, leaving 8 bases unmatched. The CDR3 totals 17 residues. Here the CDR3 reads CASSPRTSGRADETQYF. The CDR3 nucleotides are TGTGCCAGCAGCCCGCGGACTAGCGGGAGGGCCGACGAGACCCAGTACTTC.

The genes are TRBV9 and TRBJ2-7; no firm D call. CDR1 and CDR2 from the germline V gene are SGDLS and YYNGEE. V gave up 4 bases and J gave up 6 bases, with 14 bases separating them. This CDR3 comprises 13 residues. CDR3 region: CASSPWGDREQYF. The CDR3 nucleotides read TGTGCCAGCAGCCCATGGGGTGATCGCGAGCAGTACTTC.

This clone was recorded a few times. The chain carries TRBV7-9 and TRBJ2-5; 13 nucleotides match TRBD2. J gave up 5 bases and V 3 bases, and 3 bases lay outside the gene matches. CDR1 and CDR2 (germline): SEHNR, FQNEAQ (reference sequence). This CDR3 is 15 amino acids long. The CDR3 is CASSLGLAGRETQYF. CDR3 sequence (DNA): TGTGCCAGCAGCTTGGGACTAGCGGGAAGGGAGACCCAGTACTTC.